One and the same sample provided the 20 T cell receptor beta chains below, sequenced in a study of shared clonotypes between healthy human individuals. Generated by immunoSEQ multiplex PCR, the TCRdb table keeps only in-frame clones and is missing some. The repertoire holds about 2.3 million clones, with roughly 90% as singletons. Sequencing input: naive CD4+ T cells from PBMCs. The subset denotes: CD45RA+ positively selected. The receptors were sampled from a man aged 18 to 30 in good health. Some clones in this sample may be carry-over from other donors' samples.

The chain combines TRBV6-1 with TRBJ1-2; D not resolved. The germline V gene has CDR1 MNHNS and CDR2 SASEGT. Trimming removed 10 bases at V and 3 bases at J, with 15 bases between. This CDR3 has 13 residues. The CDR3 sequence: CATSSRGYYGYTF. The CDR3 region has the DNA TGTGCCACCTCATCCCGGGGTTACTATGGCTACACCTTC.

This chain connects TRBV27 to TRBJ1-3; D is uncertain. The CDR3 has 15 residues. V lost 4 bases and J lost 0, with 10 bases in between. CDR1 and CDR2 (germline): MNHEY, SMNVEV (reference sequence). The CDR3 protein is CASSYDYSSGNTIYF. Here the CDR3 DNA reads TGTGCCAGCAGTTACGATTATTCCTCTGGAAACACCATATATTTT.

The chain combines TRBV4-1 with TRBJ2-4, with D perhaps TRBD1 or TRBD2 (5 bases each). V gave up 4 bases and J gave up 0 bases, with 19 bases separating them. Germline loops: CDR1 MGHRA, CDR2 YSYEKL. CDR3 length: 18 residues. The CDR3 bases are TGCGCCAGCAGCCTGGGGAGAGCCGTGGGGGTAGCCAAAAACATTCAGTACTTC. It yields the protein CASSLGRAVGVAKNIQYF.

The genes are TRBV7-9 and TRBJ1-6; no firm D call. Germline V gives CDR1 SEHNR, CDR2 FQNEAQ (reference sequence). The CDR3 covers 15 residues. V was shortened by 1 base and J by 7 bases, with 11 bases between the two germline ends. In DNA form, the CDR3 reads TGTGCCAGCAGCTTAGAAAGTTCAGACAATTCACCCCTCCACTTT. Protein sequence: CASSLESSDNSPLHF.

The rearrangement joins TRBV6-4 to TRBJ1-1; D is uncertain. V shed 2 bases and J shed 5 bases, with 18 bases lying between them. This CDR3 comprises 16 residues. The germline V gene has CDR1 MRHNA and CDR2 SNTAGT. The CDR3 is CASSDTAGLGLTEAFF. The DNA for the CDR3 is TGTGCCAGCAGTGACACAGCAGGATTGGGTCTGACTGAAGCTTTCTTT.

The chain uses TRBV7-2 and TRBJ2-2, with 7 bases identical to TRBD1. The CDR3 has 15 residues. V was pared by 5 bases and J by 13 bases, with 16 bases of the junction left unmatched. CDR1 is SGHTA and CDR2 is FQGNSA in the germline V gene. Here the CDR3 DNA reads TGTGCCAGCAGCCGATCCGGGACAGCCGCAGGTGTGCTGTTTTTT. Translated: CASSRSGTAAGVLFF.

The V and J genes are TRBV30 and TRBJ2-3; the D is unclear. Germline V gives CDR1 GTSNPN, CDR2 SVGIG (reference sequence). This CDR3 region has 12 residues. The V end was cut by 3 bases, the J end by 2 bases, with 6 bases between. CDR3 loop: CAWRGSTDTQYF. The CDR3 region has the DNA TGTGCCTGGAGGGGCTCCACAGATACGCAGTATTTT.

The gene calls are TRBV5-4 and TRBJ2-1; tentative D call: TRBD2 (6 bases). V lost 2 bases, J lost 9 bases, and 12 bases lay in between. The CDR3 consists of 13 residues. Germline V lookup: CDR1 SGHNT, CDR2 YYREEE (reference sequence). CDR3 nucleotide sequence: TGTGCCAGCAGCTTATATGGAGGGACTGAGCAGTTCTTC. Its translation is CASSLYGGTEQFF.

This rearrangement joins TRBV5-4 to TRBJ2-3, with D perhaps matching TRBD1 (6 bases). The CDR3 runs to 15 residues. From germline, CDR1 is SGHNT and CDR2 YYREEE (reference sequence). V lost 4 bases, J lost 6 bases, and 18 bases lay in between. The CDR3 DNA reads TGTGCCAGCAGCCGGGGCGGTGGGGGCCTCGATACGCAGTATTTT. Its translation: CASSRGGGGLDTQYF.

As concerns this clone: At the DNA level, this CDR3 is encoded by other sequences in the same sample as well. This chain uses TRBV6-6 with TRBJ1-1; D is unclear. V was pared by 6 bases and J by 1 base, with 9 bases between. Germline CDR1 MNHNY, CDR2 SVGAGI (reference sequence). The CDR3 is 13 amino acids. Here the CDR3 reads CASSYGSNTEAFF. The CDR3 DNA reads TGTGCCAGCAGCTATGGATCGAACACTGAAGCTTTCTTT.

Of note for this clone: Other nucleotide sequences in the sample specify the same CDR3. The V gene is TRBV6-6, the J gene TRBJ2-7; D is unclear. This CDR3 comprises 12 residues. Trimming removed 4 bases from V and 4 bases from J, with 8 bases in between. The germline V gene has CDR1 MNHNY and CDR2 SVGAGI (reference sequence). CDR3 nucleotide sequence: TGTGCCAGCAGTTCGGACGGTTACGAGCAGTACTTC. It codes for CASSSDGYEQYF.

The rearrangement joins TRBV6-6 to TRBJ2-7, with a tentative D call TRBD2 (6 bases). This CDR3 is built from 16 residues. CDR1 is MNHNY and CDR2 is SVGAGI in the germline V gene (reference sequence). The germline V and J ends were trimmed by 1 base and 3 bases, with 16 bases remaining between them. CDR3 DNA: TGTGCCAGCAGTTACTACGGGAGTGGAGTCCTCTACGAGCAGTACTTC. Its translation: CASSYYGSGVLYEQYF.

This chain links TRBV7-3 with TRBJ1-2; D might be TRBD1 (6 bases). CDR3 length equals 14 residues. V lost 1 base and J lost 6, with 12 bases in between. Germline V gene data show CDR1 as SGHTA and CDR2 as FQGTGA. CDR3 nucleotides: TGTGCCAGCAGCTTAAGTACAGGGTGGAATGGCTACACCTTC. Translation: CASSLSTGWNGYTF.

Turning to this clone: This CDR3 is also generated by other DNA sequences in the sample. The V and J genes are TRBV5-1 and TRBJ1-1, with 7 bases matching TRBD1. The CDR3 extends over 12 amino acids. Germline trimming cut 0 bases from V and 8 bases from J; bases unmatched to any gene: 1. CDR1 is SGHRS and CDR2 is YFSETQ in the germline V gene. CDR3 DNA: TGCGCCAGCAGCTTGGGGGACAGAGAAGCTTTCTTT. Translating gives CASSLGDREAFF.

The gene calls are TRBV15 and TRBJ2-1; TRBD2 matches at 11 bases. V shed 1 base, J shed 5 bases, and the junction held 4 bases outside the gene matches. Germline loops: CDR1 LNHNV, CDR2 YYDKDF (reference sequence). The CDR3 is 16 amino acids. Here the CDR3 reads CATSRGLTSGDNEQFF. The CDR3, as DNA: TGTGCCACCAGCAGAGGGCTGACTAGCGGGGACAATGAGCAGTTCTTC. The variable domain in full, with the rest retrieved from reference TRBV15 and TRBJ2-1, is DAMVIQNPRYQVTQFGKPVTLSCSQTLNHNVMYWYQQKSSQAPKLLFHYYDKDFNNEADTPDNFQSRRPNTSFCFLDIRSPGLGDTAMYLCATSRGLTSGDNEQFFGPGTRLTVL.

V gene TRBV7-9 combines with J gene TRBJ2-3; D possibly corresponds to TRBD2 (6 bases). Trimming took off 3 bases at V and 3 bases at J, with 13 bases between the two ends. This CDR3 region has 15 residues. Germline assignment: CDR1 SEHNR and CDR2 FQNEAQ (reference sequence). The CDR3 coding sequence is TGTGCCAGCAGCTTCTTTACTAGCCTAACAGATACGCAGTATTTT. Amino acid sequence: CASSFFTSLTDTQYF. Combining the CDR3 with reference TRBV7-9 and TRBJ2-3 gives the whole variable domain DTGVSQNPRHKITKRGQNVTFRCDPISEHNRLYWYRQTLGQGPEFLTYFQNEAQLEKSRLLSDRFSAERPKGSFSTLEIQRTEQGDSAMYLCASSFFTSLTDTQYFGPGTRLTVL.

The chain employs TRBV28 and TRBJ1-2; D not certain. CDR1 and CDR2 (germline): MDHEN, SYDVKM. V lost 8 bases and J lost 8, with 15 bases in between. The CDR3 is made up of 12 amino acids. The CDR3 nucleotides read TGTGCCAGCCAGTGGGAGGTGGGCGGCTACACCTTC. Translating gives CASQWEVGGYTF.

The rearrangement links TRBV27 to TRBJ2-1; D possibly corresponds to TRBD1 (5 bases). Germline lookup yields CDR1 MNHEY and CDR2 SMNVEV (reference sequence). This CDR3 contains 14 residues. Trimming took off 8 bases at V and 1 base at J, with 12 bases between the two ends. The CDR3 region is CASQARQSYNEQFF. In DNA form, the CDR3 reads TGTGCCAGCCAAGCGAGACAGTCCTACAATGAGCAGTTCTTC.

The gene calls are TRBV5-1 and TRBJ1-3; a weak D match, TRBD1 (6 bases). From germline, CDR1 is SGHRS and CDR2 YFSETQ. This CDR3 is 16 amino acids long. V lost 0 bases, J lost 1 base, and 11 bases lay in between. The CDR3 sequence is CASSLDRALSGNTIYF. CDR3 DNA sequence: TGCGCCAGCAGCTTGGACAGGGCCTTATCTGGAAACACCATATATTTT.

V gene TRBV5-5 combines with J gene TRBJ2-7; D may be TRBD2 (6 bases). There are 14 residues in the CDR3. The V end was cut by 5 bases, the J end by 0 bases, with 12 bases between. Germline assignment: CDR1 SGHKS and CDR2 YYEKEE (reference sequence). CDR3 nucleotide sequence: TGTGCCAGCAGGACACTCGGGGGCTCCTACGAGCAGTACTTC. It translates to CASRTLGGSYEQYF.